Below are 19 T cell receptor beta chains sequenced from a single sample in a study of T cell repertoires in cytomegalovirus infection. One entry per CDR3 protein results from TCRdb running MiXCR on the reads. The data hold roughly 860,000 distinct CDR3 sequences, with less than 35% observed a single time. For these TCRs, the target antigens are not known. The source material was cultured CD8+ T cells from PBMCs, sampled from culture after CMV antigen stimulation. The source is a human donor in good health (CMV status not recorded). Some clones in this sample may be carry-over from other donors' samples.

This clonotype was counted ten times or more. This sequence joins TRBV27 and TRBJ1-6; maybe TRBD1 (5 bases). The CDR3 is made up of 14 amino acids. The germline gives CDR1 MNHEY, CDR2 SMNVEV (reference sequence). The V end was cut by 6 bases, the J end by 7 bases, with 13 bases between. As DNA, the CDR3 is TGTGCCAGCAGCTCAGGGCAGGGCAATTCACCCCTCCACTTT. This gives the protein CASSSGQGNSPLHF.

This clonotype was observed a handful of times. V gene TRBV7-9 combines with J gene TRBJ2-1; TRBD2 matches at 12 bases. The J segment lost 7 bases and the V segment lost 1 base, leaving 8 bases of the junction unmatched. The germline V gene encodes CDR1 SEHNR and CDR2 FQNEAQ (reference sequence). This CDR3 is built from 17 residues. The CDR3 DNA follows: TGTGCCAGCAGCTTAGGGGAGACTAGCGGGGGTGTGAATGAGCAGTTCTTC. Residues: CASSLGETSGGVNEQFF.

The rearrangement uses TRBV27 and TRBJ2-7, with no clear D. V was pared by 2 bases and J by 2 bases, with 13 bases between. Germline lookup yields CDR1 MNHEY and CDR2 SMNVEV (reference sequence). The CDR3 covers 15 residues. DNA for the CDR3: TGTGCCAGCAGTTTACAGTCCTCCGGTGCCTACGAGCAGTACTTC. Translation: CASSLQSSGAYEQYF.

This clonotype appeared many times. This chain links TRBV7-2 with TRBJ1-4, with D uncertain. The germline V gene has CDR1 SGHTA and CDR2 FQGNSA. The CDR3 is 16 amino acids. With 4 bases removed from V and 8 bases from J, the gap between germline ends came to 20 bases. The CDR3 spells CASSSSSGIGKEKLFF. The CDR3 DNA reads TGTGCCAGCAGCTCGTCTTCCGGGATAGGGAAGGAAAAACTGTTTTTT.

This clonotype was counted many times. V gene TRBV7-8 combines with J gene TRBJ2-3; 9 nucleotides line up with TRBD2. Germline loops: CDR1 SGHVS, CDR2 FQNEAQ. This CDR3 region has 17 residues. With V trimmed by 1 base and J by 0 bases, 5 bases remained unmatched. For the CDR3, the DNA is TGTGCCAGCAGCTTAGGGGCTAGCGGGGCAAGCACAGATACGCAGTATTTT. It specifies CASSLGASGASTDTQYF.

This clonotype was found a few times. The genes are TRBV10-1 and TRBJ1-6, with D possibly TRBD1 on 5 matching bases. V gave up 2 bases and J gave up 7 bases, with 9 bases separating them. The CDR3 is made up of 14 amino acids. The germline V gene encodes CDR1 WNHNN and CDR2 SYGVQD (reference sequence). The CDR3 nucleotides are TGCGCCAGCAGTGAGAACAGGAGGAATTCACCCCTCCACTTT. Its translation: CASSENRRNSPLHF.

CDR3 DNA: TGTGCCAGCAGCTTACCCCCTCAGGGGGCGACTCAGCCCCAGCATTTT. Encoded protein: CASSLPPQGATQPQHF. V and J are TRBV7-8 and TRBJ1-5, with 8 bases aligning to TRBD1. V was pared by 2 bases and J by 6 bases, with 9 bases of the junction left unmatched. CDR1 and CDR2 (germline): SGHVS, FQNEAQ. The CDR3 is made up of 16 amino acids.

The chain couples TRBV10-3 to TRBJ1-2; D might be TRBD1 (5 bases). The germline gives CDR1 ENHRY, CDR2 SYGVKD. Trimming removed 2 bases from V and 4 bases from J, with 11 bases in between. The CDR3 spans 14 residues. CDR3 DNA: TGTGCCATCAGTGAGGGGGGGAGCAGCTATGGCTACACCTTC. Translated, it gives CAISEGGSSYGYTF.

The chain couples TRBV4-1 to TRBJ2-1; D ambiguous. Germline assignment: CDR1 MGHRA and CDR2 YSYEKL. This CDR3 has 13 amino acids. Deletions cut 4 bases from V and 7 bases from J, with 11 bases between. CDR3 sequence (DNA): TGCGCCAGCAGCCCGGTATCGGCGAATGAGCAGTTCTTC. It codes for CASSPVSANEQFF.

V gene TRBV6-5 combines with J gene TRBJ1-5; D is ambiguous. The CDR3 is 13 residues long. With 6 bases removed from V and 4 bases from J, the gap between germline ends came to 10 bases. Germline CDR1 reads MNHEY; CDR2 reads SVGAGI. The CDR3 protein is CASRIDKNQPQHF. The CDR3 DNA reads TGTGCCAGCAGGATAGACAAAAATCAGCCCCAGCATTTT.

This clonotype was observed many times. The CDR3: CASSTRVFNTEAFF. CDR3 DNA: TGTGCCAGCAGTACCAGGGTTTTCAACACTGAAGCTTTCTTT. This chain uses TRBV6-2 or TRBV6-3 with TRBJ1-1, with D maybe TRBD1 (5 bases). V gave up 5 bases and J gave up 2 bases, with 12 bases separating them. In germline, CDR1 is MNHEY, CDR2 SVGEGT. The CDR3 has 14 residues.

Concerning this clonotype: Its ends do not fully match the called genes, so a read error is possible. The chain carries TRBV19 and TRBJ2-3; the match to TRBD2 covers 9 bases. CDR1 LNHDA and CDR2 SQIVND come from the germline V gene (reference sequence). The CDR3 length is 17 residues. CDR3 residues: CASSIEPSGEALDTQYF. The CDR3 DNA sequence: TGTGCCAGTAGCATAGAGCCTAGCGGGGAGGCTCTAGATACGCAGTATTTT.

The chain links TRBV11-2 to TRBJ2-1; 7 bases map to TRBD2. CDR3 length: 14 amino acids. Germline V lookup: CDR1 SGHAT, CDR2 FQNNGV. Unmatched junction bases numbered 6, after V lost 7 bases and J lost 3 bases. CDR3: CASKYGGGYNEQFF. The CDR3 DNA is TGTGCCAGCAAATATGGGGGGGGCTACAATGAGCAGTTCTTC.

The V and J genes are TRBV15 and TRBJ2-5, with D perhaps given as TRBD1 or TRBD2 (6 bases each). CDR1 and CDR2 (germline): LNHNV, YYDKDF (reference sequence). The germline V and J ends were trimmed by 7 bases and 2 bases, with 8 bases remaining between them. This CDR3 has 12 amino acids. CDR3 coding DNA: TGTGCCACCACGGGGGCACAAGAGACCCAGTACTTC. This gives the protein CATTGAQETQYF.

The sample holds a few counts of this clonotype. The CDR3 DNA reads as TGTGCCAGCAGTTTCGACAGGGGAGGTGAAGCTTTCTTT. It is translated as CASSFDRGGEAFF. The gene calls are TRBV6-5 and TRBJ1-1; 8 bases map to TRBD1. Germline CDR1 MNHEY, CDR2 SVGAGI. V gave up 4 bases and J gave up 7 bases; unmatched junction bases: 5. The CDR3 spans 13 residues.

V is TRBV28 and J is TRBJ2-7; possibly TRBD1 for D (6 bases). With 5 bases removed from V and 2 bases from J, the gap between germline ends came to 31 bases. Germline V CDR1 and CDR2: MDHEN, SYDVKM. There are 20 residues in the CDR3. This chain's CDR3 is CASSHPRSDSDPWGPYEQYF. In DNA, the CDR3 is TGTGCCAGCAGTCACCCCCGTTCGGACAGCGATCCTTGGGGGCCCTACGAGCAGTACTTC.

The rearrangement uses TRBV7-4 and TRBJ2-3; D remains unclear. The CDR3 covers 15 residues. Germline V gene data show CDR1 as SGHVT and CDR2 as SQSDAQ. Trimming cost V 1 base and J 2 bases, with 10 bases left between them. DNA of the CDR3: TGTGCCAGCAGCTTAGGGGTAACTACCACAGATACGCAGTATTTT. Translated, it gives CASSLGVTTTDTQYF.

The chain links TRBV4-2 to TRBJ1-2; 7 positions agree with TRBD1. The CDR3 runs to 17 residues. V shed 0 bases, J shed 4 bases, and the junction held 11 bases outside the gene matches. Germline values: CDR1 LGHNA, CDR2 YNFKEQ. Written as DNA, the CDR3 is TGTGCCAGCAGCCAAGATACGGATAGGGGGCTTGTCTATGGCTACACCTTC. It is translated as CASSQDTDRGLVYGYTF.

V gene TRBV4-1 combines with J gene TRBJ2-2; 7 nucleotides line up with TRBD1. Per germline, CDR1 MGHRA and CDR2 YSYEKL. The CDR3 loop spans 15 amino acids. Unmatched junction bases numbered 6, after V lost 3 bases and J lost 5 bases. The chain's CDR3 is CASSHSTGETGELFF. CDR3 DNA: TGCGCCAGCAGCCACTCAACAGGGGAAACCGGGGAGCTGTTTTTT.